This T cell receptor beta chain was captured by sequencing in a study of shared clonotypes between healthy human individuals. Positive CCR7 selection of CD45RO-negative cells yielded the naive CD8 cells, and terminally differentiated effector memory CD45RA+ cells were excluded. Genomic DNA (from each subset) was split evenly across several immunoSEQ plates. Sequencing used immunoSEQ multiplex PCR; TCRdb keeps in-frame clones, though not all of them. The table has millions of clones, around 93% seen once. The germline V gene encodes CDR1 LGHNA and CDR2 YSLEER. The V gene lost 2 bases and the J gene lost 2 bases, with 13 bases spanning the gap. This CDR3 is 15 amino acids long.

The sequence came from a man aged 18 to 29 in good health. Some clones in this sample may be carry-over from other donors' samples. The sequenced sample consisted of naive CD8+ T cells from PBMCs. The V gene is TRBV4-3, the J gene TRBJ2-7; D possibly corresponds to TRBD1 (6 bases). This chain's CDR3 is CASSQTRTETYEQYF. CDR3 coding DNA: TGCGCCAGCAGCCAAACTAGGACAGAAACCTACGAGCAGTACTTC.